Following are 9 T cell receptor beta chains from one sample sequenced in a study of T cell changes during pregnancy in multiple sclerosis. Data came from immunoSEQ multiplex PCR; TCRdb stores just in-frame clones and leaves some out. The sample holds fewer than 50,000 clones; around 91% are singletons and the top ten take 0.5% to 0.85%. The sequencing used CD4+ T cells from peripheral blood mononuclear cells, collected in the second trimester of pregnancy. The receptors shown here come from a female donor in good health, enrolled as a control in a pregnancy study.

The chain has TRBV7-9 and TRBJ2-7; D is perhaps TRBD2 (5 bases). This CDR3 region has 14 residues. V lost 5 bases and J 0 bases, leaving 11 bases between the germline ends. Germline CDR1 SEHNR, CDR2 FQNEAQ (reference sequence). Here the CDR3 DNA reads TGTGCCAGCAGCCAGGACTCACGCTCCTACGAGCAGTACTTC. Amino acids: CASSQDSRSYEQYF.

V usage is TRBV29-1 and J usage is TRBJ2-7; 11 bases align to TRBD2. V was clipped by 4 bases and J by 5 bases; unmatched bases: 4. The CDR3 runs to 13 residues. Per germline, CDR1 SQVTM and CDR2 ANQGSEA. The CDR3 sequence is CSVVRLAGHEQYF. The CDR3, as DNA: TGCAGCGTTGTACGACTAGCGGGACACGAGCAGTACTTC.

The chain is built from TRBV10-3 and TRBJ2-5; 7 nucleotides match TRBD1. The DNA end is more similar to TRBJ2-7, so the J call may be wrong. The CDR3 extends over 14 amino acids. Germline-derived CDR1 and CDR2 are ENHRY and SYGVKD. The CDR3 loop reads CAISEPGQIYEQYF. CDR3 coding DNA: TGTGCCATCAGTGAACCGGGACAGATCTACGAGCAGTACTTC.

The rearrangement joins TRBV6-4 to TRBJ2-2; TRBD1 is a possible D gene (6 bases). The CDR3 extends over 14 amino acids. Germline loops: CDR1 MRHNA, CDR2 SNTAGT. Trimming stripped 4 bases from V and 8 bases from J, with 14 bases between. Written as DNA, the CDR3 is TGTGCCAGCAGTGTCGAACAGGGCGTAGGGGAGCTGTTTTTT. This codes for CASSVEQGVGELFF.

This clone came up once. V and J are TRBV18 and TRBJ2-1, with D unclear. With 1 base removed from V and 6 bases from J, the gap between germline ends came to 13 bases. CDR3 size: 15 residues. CDR1 and CDR2 from the germline V gene are KGHSH and LQKENI. CDR3 sequence (DNA): TGTGCCAGCTCACCACAAAATGAGGTTCTCAATGAGCAGTTCTTC. This gives the protein CASSPQNEVLNEQFF.

The chain links TRBV10-3 to TRBJ2-6; 8 positions match TRBD1. Germline V lookup: CDR1 ENHRY, CDR2 SYGVKD. V dropped 3 bases and J dropped 1; count of bases not matched to a gene: 26. The CDR3 extends over 24 amino acids. CDR3 nucleotide sequence: TGTGCCATCAGTGAATCCTATATCATTACGGGTACGGGGCAGGGGGCGTCTGGGGCCAACGTCCTGACTTTC. Protein: CAISESYIITGTGQGASGANVLTF.

The chain has TRBV6-4 and TRBJ2-1; 8 positions match TRBD2. The germline V gene encodes CDR1 MRHNA and CDR2 SNTAGT. Unmatched junction bases numbered 7, after V lost 3 bases and J lost 6 bases. The CDR3 runs 15 residues. The CDR3 DNA reads as TGTGCCAGCAGTGAGGGCGGGGGGCGTTCCAATGAGCAGTTCTTC. It translates to CASSEGGGRSNEQFF.

This chain links TRBV28 with TRBJ1-5, with D possibly TRBD1 on 6 matching bases. The CDR3 spans 12 residues. The V end was cut by 5 bases, the J end by 8 bases, with 10 bases between. Per germline, CDR1 MDHEN and CDR2 SYDVKM. CDR3 DNA: TGTGCCAGCAGTGCAAACAGGGAGCCCCAGCATTTT. This encodes CASSANREPQHF.

This clone was seen a few times. V and J are TRBV11-1 and TRBJ2-7; 9 positions agree with TRBD1. The CDR3 runs to 15 residues. Germline-derived CDR1 and CDR2 are SGHAT and FQDESV (reference sequence). V was clipped by 10 bases and J by 2 bases; unmatched bases: 12. CDR3 bases: TGTGCCACTCACAAGGGAACAGGGGGCACCTACGAGCAGTACTTC. It is translated as CATHKGTGGTYEQYF.